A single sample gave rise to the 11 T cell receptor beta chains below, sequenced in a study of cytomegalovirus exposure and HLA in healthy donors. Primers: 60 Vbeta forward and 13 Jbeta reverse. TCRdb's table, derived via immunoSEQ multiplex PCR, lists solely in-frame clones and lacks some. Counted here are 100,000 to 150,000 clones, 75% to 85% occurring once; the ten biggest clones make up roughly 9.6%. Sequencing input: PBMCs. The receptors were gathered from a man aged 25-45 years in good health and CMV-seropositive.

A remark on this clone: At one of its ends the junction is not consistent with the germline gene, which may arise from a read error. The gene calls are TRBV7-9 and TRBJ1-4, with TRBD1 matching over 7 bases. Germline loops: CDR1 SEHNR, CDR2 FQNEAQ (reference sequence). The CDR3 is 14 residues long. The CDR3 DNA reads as TGTTCCAGCAGCTGGACAGGCAACTGGGAAAAACTGTTTTTT. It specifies CSSSWTGNWEKLFF.

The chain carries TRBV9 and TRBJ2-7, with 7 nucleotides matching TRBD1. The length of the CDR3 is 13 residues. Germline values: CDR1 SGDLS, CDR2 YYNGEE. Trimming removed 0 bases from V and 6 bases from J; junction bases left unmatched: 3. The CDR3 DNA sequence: TGTGCCAGCAGCGTAGTAGAGGGGGCCGAGCAGTACTTC. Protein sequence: CASSVVEGAEQYF.

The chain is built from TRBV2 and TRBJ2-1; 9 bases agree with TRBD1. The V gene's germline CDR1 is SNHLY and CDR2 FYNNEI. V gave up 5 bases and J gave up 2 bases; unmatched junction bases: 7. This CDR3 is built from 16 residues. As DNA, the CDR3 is TGTGCCAGCAGTCCAGGACAGGGGCCAACCTACAATGAGCAGTTCTTC. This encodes CASSPGQGPTYNEQFF.

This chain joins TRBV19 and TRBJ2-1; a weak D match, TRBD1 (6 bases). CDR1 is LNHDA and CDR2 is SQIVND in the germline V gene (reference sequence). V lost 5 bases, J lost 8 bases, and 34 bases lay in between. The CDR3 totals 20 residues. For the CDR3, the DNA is TGTGCCAGTAGTGATAGAGTTGGACAGTGGGGGAGTCCTCGACTCGATGAGCAGTTCTTC. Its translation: CASSDRVGQWGSPRLDEQFF. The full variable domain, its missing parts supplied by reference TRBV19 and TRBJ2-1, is DGGITQSPKYLFRKEGQNVTLSCEQNLNHDAMYWYRQDPGQGLRLIYYSQIVNDFQKGDIAEGYSVSREKKESFPLTVTSAQKNPTAFYLCASSDRVGQWGSPRLDEQFFGPGTRLTVL.

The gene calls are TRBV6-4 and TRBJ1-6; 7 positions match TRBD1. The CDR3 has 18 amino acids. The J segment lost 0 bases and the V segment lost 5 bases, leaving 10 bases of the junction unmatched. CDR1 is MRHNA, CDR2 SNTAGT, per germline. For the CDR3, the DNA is TGTGCCAGCAGTCTCAATGGACAGGAGAGCTCCTATAATTCACCCCTCCACTTT. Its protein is CASSLNGQESSYNSPLHF.

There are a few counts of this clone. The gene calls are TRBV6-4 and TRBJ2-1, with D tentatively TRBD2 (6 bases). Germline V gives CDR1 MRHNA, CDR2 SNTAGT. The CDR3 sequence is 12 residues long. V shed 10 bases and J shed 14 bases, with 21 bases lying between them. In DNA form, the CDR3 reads TGTGCCACCCAAGACCCGAGCGGGCGGGAGTTCTTC. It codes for CATQDPSGREFF.

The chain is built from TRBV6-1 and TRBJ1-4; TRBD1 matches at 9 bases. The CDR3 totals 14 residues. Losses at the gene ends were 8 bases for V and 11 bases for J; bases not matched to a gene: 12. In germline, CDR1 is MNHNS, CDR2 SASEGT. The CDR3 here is CASGSGTGLGKLFF. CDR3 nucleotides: TGTGCCAGCGGCTCCGGGACAGGGCTCGGGAAACTGTTTTTT.

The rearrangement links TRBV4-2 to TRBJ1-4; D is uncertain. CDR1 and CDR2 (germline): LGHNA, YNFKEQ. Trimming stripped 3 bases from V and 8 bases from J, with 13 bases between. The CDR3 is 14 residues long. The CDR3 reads CASSQRGYGEKLFF. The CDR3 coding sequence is TGTGCCAGCAGCCAGAGAGGGTATGGGGAAAAACTGTTTTTT.

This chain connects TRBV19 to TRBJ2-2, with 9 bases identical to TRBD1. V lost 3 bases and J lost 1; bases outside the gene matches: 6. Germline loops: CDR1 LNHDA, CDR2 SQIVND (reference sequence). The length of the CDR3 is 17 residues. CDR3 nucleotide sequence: TGTGCCAGTAGTATTCACGGGGGACAGGGGAACACCGGGGAGCTGTTTTTT. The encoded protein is CASSIHGGQGNTGELFF.

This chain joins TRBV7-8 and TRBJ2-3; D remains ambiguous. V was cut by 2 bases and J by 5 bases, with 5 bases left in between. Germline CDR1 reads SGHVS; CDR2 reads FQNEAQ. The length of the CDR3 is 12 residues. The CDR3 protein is CASSLSGDTQYF. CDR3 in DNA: TGTGCCAGCAGCTTATCCGGAGATACGCAGTATTTT.

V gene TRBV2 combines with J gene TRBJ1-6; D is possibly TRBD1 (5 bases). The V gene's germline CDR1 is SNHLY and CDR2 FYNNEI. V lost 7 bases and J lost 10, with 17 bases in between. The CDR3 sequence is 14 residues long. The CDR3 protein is CASTRTGGVSPLHF. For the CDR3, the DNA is TGTGCCAGCACCCGGACGGGAGGGGTCTCACCCCTCCACTTT.